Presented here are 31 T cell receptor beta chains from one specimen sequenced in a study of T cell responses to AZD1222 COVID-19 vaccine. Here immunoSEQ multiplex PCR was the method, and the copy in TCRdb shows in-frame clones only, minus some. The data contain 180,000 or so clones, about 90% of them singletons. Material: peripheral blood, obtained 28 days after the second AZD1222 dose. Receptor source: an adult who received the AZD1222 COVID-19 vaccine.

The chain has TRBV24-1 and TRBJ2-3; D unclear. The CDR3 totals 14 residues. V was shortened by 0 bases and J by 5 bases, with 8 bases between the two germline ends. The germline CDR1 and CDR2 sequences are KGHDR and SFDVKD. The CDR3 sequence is CATSDLYSLDTQYF. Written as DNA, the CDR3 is TGTGCCACCAGTGATTTGTACAGCTTAGATACGCAGTATTTT.

CDR3 DNA sequence: TGTGCCAGCAGCCAAGGCCAGGGAAGGGGAAACACCATATATTTT. Translating gives CASSQGQGRGNTIYF. V usage is TRBV16 and J usage is TRBJ1-3; D is possibly TRBD1 (5 bases). This CDR3 has 15 residues. V was shortened by 2 bases and J by 4 bases, with 12 bases between the two germline ends. CDR1 is KGHSY, CDR2 FQNENV, per germline. The variable domain in full, completed from reference TRBV16 and TRBJ1-3, reads GEEVAQTPKHLVRGEGQKAKLYCAPIKGHSYVFWYQQVLKNEFKFLISFQNENVFDETGMPKERFSAKCLPNSPCSLEIQATKLEDSAVYFCASSQGQGRGNTIYFGEGSWLTVV.

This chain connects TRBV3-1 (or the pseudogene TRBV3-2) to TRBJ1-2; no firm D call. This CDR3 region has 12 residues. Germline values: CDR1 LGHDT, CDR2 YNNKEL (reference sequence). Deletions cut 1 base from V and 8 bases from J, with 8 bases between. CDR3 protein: CASSQGDRGYTF. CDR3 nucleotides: TGTGCCAGCAGCCAAGGAGACCGAGGCTACACCTTC.

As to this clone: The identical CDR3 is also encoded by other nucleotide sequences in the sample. The CDR3 sequence is CASTSGGSYGYTF. CDR3 DNA sequence: TGTGCCAGCACCTCGGGCGGATCCTATGGCTACACCTTC. V usage is TRBV12-3 or TRBV12-4 and J usage is TRBJ1-2; D not certain. The CDR3 contains 13 residues. Trimming pared 7 bases from V and 4 bases from J, leaving 13 bases between.

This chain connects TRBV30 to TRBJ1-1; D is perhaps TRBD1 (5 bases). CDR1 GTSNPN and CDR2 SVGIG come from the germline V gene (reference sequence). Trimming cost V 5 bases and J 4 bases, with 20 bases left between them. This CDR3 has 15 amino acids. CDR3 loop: CAWSIGTGGGTEAFF. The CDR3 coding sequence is TGTGCCTGGTCAATAGGGACCGGTGGGGGCACTGAAGCTTTCTTT.

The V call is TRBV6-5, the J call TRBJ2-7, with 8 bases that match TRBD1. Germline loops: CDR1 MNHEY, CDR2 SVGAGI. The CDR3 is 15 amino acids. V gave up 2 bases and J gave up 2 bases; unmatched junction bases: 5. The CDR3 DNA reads TGTGCCAGCAGTTACAATTGGGACAGGACCTACGAGCAGTACTTC. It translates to CASSYNWDRTYEQYF.

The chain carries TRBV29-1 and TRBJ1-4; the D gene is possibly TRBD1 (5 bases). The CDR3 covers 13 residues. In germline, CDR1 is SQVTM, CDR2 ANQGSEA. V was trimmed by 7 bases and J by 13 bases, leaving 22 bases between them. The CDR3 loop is CSAADGGARGLFF. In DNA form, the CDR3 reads TGCAGCGCCGCGGACGGAGGGGCCCGTGGACTGTTTTTT.

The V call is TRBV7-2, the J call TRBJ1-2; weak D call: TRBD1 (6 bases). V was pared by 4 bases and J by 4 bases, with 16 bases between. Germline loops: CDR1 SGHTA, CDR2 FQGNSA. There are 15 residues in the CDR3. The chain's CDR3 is CASSSQGGVLYGYTF. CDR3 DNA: TGTGCCAGCAGCTCACAGGGTGGGGTACTCTATGGCTACACCTTC.

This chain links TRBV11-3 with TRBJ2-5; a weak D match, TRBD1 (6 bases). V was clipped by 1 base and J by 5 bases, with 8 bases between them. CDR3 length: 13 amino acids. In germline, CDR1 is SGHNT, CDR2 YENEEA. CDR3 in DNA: TGTGCCAGCAGCTTAGGGGGGCTTGAGACCCAGTACTTC. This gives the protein CASSLGGLETQYF.

The CDR3 spells CATSREGTANIAKNIQYF. The CDR3 nucleotides are TGTGCCACCAGCAGAGAGGGGACAGCTAATATAGCCAAAAACATTCAGTACTTC. The rearrangement uses TRBV15 and TRBJ2-4; TRBD1 matches at 7 bases. Germline CDR1 LNHNV, CDR2 YYDKDF (reference sequence). Trimming cost V 0 bases and J 0 bases; bases outside gene matches: 8. This CDR3 has 18 residues. Looking up the rest from reference TRBV15 and TRBJ2-4 gives the full variable domain: DAMVIQNPRYQVTQFGKPVTLSCSQTLNHNVMYWYQQKSSQAPKLLFHYYDKDFNNEADTPDNFQSRRPNTSFCFLDIRSPGLGDTAMYLCATSREGTANIAKNIQYFGAGTRLSVL.

The CDR3 nucleotides read TGTGCCATCGGGAGACAGGAGTCCTACGAGCAGTACTTC. As protein: CAIGRQESYEQYF. The gene calls are TRBV10-3 and TRBJ2-7; D perhaps matches TRBD1 (6 bases). Germline loops: CDR1 ENHRY, CDR2 SYGVKD. Trimming left V 8 bases short and J 1 base short, with 12 bases between. The CDR3 extends over 13 amino acids.

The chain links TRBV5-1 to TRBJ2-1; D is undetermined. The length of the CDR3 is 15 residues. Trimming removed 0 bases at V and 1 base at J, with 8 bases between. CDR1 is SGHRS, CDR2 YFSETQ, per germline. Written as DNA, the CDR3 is TGCGCCAGCAGCTTGGAGACCCTATCCTACAATGAGCAGTTCTTC. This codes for CASSLETLSYNEQFF.

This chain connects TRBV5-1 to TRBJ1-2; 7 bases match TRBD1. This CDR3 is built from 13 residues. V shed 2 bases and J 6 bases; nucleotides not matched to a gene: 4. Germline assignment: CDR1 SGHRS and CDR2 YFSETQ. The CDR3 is CASSFRQGDGYTF. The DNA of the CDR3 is TGCGCCAGCAGCTTTAGACAGGGAGATGGCTACACCTTC.

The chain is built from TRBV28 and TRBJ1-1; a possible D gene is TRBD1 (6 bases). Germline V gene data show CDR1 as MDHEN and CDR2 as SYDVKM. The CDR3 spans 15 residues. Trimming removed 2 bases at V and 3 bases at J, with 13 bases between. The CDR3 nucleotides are TGTGCCAGCAGTTTACTTGGGGGGCTGGACACTGAAGCTTTCTTT. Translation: CASSLLGGLDTEAFF.

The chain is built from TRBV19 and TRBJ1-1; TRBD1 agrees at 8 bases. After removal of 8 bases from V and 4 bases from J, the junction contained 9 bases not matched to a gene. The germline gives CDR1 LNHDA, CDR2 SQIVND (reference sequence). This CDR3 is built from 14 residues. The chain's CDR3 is CASFNRGGSTEAFF. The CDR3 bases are TGTGCCAGTTTTAACAGGGGGGGGAGCACTGAAGCTTTCTTT.

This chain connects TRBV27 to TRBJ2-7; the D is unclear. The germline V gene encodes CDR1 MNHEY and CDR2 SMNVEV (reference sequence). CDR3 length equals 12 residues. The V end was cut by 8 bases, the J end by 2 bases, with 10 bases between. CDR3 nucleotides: TGTGCCAGCCATAGTCGCCCCTACGAGCAGTACTTC. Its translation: CASHSRPYEQYF.

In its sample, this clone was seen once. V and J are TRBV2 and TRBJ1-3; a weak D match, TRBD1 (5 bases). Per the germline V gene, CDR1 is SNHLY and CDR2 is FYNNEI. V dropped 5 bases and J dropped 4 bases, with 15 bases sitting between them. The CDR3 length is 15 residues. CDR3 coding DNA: TGTGCCAGCAGTCCCGGCGGGACTTCCGGAAACACCATATATTTT. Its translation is CASSPGGTSGNTIYF.

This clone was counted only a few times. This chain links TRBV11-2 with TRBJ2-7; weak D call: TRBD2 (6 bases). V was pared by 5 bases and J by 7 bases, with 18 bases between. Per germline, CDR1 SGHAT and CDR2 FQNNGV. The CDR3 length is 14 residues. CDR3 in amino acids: CASSRLGRDVEQYF. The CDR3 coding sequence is TGTGCCAGCAGCCGCCTCGGGCGGGATGTTGAGCAGTACTTC. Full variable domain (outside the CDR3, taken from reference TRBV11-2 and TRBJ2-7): EAGVAQSPRYKIIEKRQSVAFWCNPISGHATLYWYQQILGQGPKLLIQFQNNGVVDDSQLPKDRFSAERLKGVDSTLKIQPAKLEDSAVYLCASSRLGRDVEQYFGPGTRLTVT.

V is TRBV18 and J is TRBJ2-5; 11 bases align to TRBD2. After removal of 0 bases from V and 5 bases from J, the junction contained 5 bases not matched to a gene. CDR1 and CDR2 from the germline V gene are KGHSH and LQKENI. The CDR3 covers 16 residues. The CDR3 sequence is CASSPPLAGGWETQYF. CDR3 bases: TGTGCCAGCTCACCACCGCTAGCGGGAGGATGGGAGACCCAGTACTTC.

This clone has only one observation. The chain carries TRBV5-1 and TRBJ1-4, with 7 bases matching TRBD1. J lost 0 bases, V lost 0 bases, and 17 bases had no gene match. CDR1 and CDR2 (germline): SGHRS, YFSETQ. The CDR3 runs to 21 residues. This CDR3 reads CASSLEPHRGATISTNEKLFF. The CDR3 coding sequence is TGCGCCAGCAGCTTGGAACCCCACAGGGGCGCCACGATTTCAACTAATGAAAAACTGTTTTTT.

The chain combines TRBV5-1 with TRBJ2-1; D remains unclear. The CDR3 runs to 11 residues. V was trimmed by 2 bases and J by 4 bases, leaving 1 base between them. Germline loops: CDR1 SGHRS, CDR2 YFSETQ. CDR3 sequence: CASSLYNEQFF. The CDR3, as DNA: TGCGCCAGCAGCTTATACAATGAGCAGTTCTTC.

CDR3 DNA: TGTGCCAGCAGCTTAGCAGGTCACCTCAGCAATCAGCCCCAGCATTTT. Protein: CASSLAGHLSNQPQHF. The genes are TRBV7-8 and TRBJ1-5; D gene ambiguous. With 0 bases removed from V and 1 base from J, the gap between germline ends came to 10 bases. CDR1 and CDR2 from the germline V gene are SGHVS and FQNEAQ. The length of the CDR3 is 16 residues.

CDR3 residues: CASSLERGWGYTF. The DNA of the CDR3 is TGTGCCAGCAGCTTGGAACGGGGTTGGGGCTACACCTTC. This chain links TRBV5-8 with TRBJ1-2; no clear D. In germline, CDR1 is SGHTS, CDR2 YDEGEE. V was pared by 0 bases and J by 8 bases, with 11 bases between. This CDR3 contains 13 residues. The whole variable domain, filled in from reference TRBV5-8 and TRBJ1-2, reads EAGVTQSPTHLIKTRGQQATLRCSPISGHTSVYWYQQALGLGLQFLLWYDEGEERNRGNFPPRFSGRQFPNYSSELNVNALELEDSALYLCASSLERGWGYTFGSGTRLTVV.

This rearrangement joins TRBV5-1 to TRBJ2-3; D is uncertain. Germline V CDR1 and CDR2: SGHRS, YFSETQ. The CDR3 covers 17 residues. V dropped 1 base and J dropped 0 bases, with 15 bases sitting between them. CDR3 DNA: TGCGCCAGCAGCTTGCCGTCACCACAATGGAGCACAGATACGCAGTATTTT. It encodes CASSLPSPQWSTDTQYF.

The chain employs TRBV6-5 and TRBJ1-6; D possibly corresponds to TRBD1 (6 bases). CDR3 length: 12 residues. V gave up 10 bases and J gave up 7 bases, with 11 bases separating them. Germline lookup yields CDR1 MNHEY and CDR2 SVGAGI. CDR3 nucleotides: TGTGCCACCACAGGGTGGAATTCACCCCTCCACTTT. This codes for CATTGWNSPLHF.

The CDR3, as DNA: TGTGCCAGCAGCCGACAGGGGCTCTCTGGAAACACCATATATTTT. Protein sequence: CASSRQGLSGNTIYF. The rearrangement joins TRBV27 to TRBJ1-3, with TRBD1 matching over 8 bases. V was pared by 6 bases and J by 0 bases, with 4 bases of the junction left unmatched. The CDR3 has 15 residues. The germline gives CDR1 MNHEY, CDR2 SMNVEV (reference sequence).

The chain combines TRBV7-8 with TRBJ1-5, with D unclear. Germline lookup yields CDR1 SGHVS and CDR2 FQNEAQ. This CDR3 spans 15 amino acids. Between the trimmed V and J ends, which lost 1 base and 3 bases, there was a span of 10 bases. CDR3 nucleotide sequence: TGTGCCAGCAGCTTAGAAGATTCAAACAATCAGCCCCAGCATTTT. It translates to CASSLEDSNNQPQHF.

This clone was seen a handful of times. The CDR3 sequence: CASNPGLTTGELFF. As DNA, the CDR3 is TGTGCCAGCAACCCGGGACTCACCACCGGGGAGCTGTTTTTT. V and J are TRBV7-2 and TRBJ2-2; a possible D gene is TRBD2 (6 bases). The CDR3 sequence is 14 residues long. V was cut by 7 bases and J by 4 bases, with 13 bases left in between. CDR1 and CDR2 from the germline V gene are SGHTA and FQGNSA.

The CDR3 here is CASSIRGLAGTLRNYEQYF. The CDR3 nucleotides are TGTGCCAGCAGTATTAGGGGACTAGCGGGAACATTAAGGAACTACGAGCAGTACTTC. The genes are TRBV6-2 or TRBV6-3 and TRBJ2-7, with TRBD2 identical over 13 bases. Germline V gene lookup returns CDR1 MNHEY and CDR2 SVGEGT. The CDR3 is 19 amino acids. V was clipped by 5 bases and J by 3 bases; unmatched bases: 16.

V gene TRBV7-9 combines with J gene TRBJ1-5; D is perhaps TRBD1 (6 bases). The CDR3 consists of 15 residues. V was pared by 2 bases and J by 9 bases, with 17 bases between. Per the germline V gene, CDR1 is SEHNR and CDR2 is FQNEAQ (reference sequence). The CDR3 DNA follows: TGTGCCAGCAGCTTAAGGGGGGGAATAGAAGGGCCCCAGCATTTT. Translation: CASSLRGGIEGPQHF.

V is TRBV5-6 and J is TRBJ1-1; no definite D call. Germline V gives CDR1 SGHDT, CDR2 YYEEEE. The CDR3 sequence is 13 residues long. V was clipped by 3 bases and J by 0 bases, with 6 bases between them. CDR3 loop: CASSSYMNTEAFF. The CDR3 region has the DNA TGTGCCAGCAGCTCATACATGAACACTGAAGCTTTCTTT.